This T cell receptor beta chain was profiled in a study of T cells in Graves' hyperthyroidism and ophthalmopathy. TCR beta CDR3 regions were amplified from RNA transcripts. The HTBI primer set was used in a first-round RT-PCR of the TCR CDR3. TCRdb called the multiplex PCR reads again in MiXCR, with one record for every CDR3 protein. The data show 400,000 to 550,000 distinct CDR3 sequences, around 22% seen once. In its sample, this clonotype was seen a few times. The CDR3 consists of 13 residues. Germline CDR1 is GTSNPN and CDR2 is SVGIG (reference sequence). The germline V and J ends were trimmed by 2 bases and 2 bases, with 9 bases remaining between them.

This chain links TRBV30 with TRBJ1-1; D might be TRBD1 (5 bases). The sample consisted of blood. This receptor was identified in a woman aged 25 to 39 with Graves' ophthalmopathy. The CDR3 region has the DNA TGTGCCTGGAGTACGGGACCAAACACTGAAGCTTTCTTT. Its protein product is CAWSTGPNTEAFF.